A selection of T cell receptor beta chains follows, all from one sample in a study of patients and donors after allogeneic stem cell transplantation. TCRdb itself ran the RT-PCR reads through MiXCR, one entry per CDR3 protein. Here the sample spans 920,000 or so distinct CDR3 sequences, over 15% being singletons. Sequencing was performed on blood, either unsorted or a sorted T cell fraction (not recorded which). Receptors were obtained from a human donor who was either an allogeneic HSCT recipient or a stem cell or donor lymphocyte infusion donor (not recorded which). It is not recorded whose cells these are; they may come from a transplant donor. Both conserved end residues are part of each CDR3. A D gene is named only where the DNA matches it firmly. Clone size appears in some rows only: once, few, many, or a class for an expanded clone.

cdr3_aa: CASSQGLANGNEQFF
cdr3_nt: TGTGCCAGCAGCCAAGGACTAGCGAATGGCAATGAGCAGTTCTTC
j_call: TRBJ2-1
v_call: TRBV7-2
d_call: TRBD2
clone_size: few

cdr3_aa: CATSDYSSEQYF
cdr3_nt: TGTGCCACCAGTGATTACTCGTCCGAGCAGTACTTC
j_call: TRBJ2-7
v_call: TRBV24-1
d_call: -
clone_size: few

cdr3_aa: CASSYSRGYTGELFF
cdr3_nt: TGTGCCAGCAGTTACTCCAGGGGGTACACCGGGGAGCTGTTTTTT
j_call: TRBJ2-2
v_call: TRBV6-5
d_call: TRBD1
clone_size: few

cdr3_aa: CASSVGSARPTEAFF
cdr3_nt: TGTGCCAGCAGCGTAGGTTCGGCCCGTCCCACTGAAGCTTTCTTT
j_call: TRBJ1-1
v_call: TRBV9
d_call: -
clone_size: few

cdr3_aa: CSARGIGTGGVNEKLFF
cdr3_nt: TGCAGTGCTAGAGGAATAGGGACAGGGGGAGTTAATGAAAAACTGTTTTTT
j_call: TRBJ1-4
v_call: TRBV20-1
d_call: TRBD1
clone_size: few

cdr3_aa: CASSPRGVTSPLHF
cdr3_nt: TGTGCCAGCAGCCCCCGGGGAGTTACTTCACCCCTCCACTTT
j_call: TRBJ1-6
v_call: TRBV3-1
d_call: -
clone_size: many

cdr3_aa: CASRLTTGWGETQYF
cdr3_nt: TGTGCCAGCAGATTGACGACAGGCTGGGGGGAGACCCAGTACTTC
j_call: TRBJ2-5
v_call: TRBV5-6
d_call: -
clone_size: -

cdr3_aa: CASRLGQGNEKLFF
cdr3_nt: TGTGCCAGCAGGTTAGGGCAGGGAAATGAAAAACTGTTTTTT
j_call: TRBJ1-4
v_call: TRBV12-3/TRBV12-4
d_call: -
clone_size: many

cdr3_aa: CASSSGTGETQYF
cdr3_nt: TGTGCCAGCAGCTCCGGGACAGGAGAGACCCAGTACTTC
j_call: TRBJ2-5
v_call: TRBV7-2
d_call: TRBD1
clone_size: -

cdr3_aa: CASKSSDRGAFF
cdr3_nt: TGCGCCAGCAAGAGTTCCGACAGGGGCGCTTTCTTT
j_call: TRBJ1-1
v_call: TRBV5-1
d_call: TRBD1
clone_size: -

cdr3_aa: CASSSRGVDMNTEAFF
cdr3_nt: TGTGCCAGCAGCTCCAGGGGGGTAGATATGAACACTGAAGCTTTCTTT
j_call: TRBJ1-1
v_call: TRBV7-9
d_call: TRBD1
clone_size: -

cdr3_aa: CSVDQGTYEQYF
cdr3_nt: TGCAGCGTTGACCAGGGAACCTACGAGCAGTACTTC
j_call: TRBJ2-7
v_call: TRBV29-1
d_call: -
clone_size: -

cdr3_aa: CASSDPPAVMNTEAFF
cdr3_nt: TGTGCCAGCAGTGACCCCCCCGCAGTCATGAACACTGAAGCTTTCTTT
j_call: TRBJ1-1
v_call: TRBV2
d_call: -
clone_size: -

cdr3_aa: CATCSGANVLTF
cdr3_nt: TGTGCCACTTGCTCTGGGGCCAACGTCCTGACTTTC
j_call: TRBJ2-6
v_call: TRBV28
d_call: -
clone_size: -

cdr3_aa: CASSPRPPDTQYF
cdr3_nt: TGTGCCAGCAGCCCACGTCCCCCCGATACGCAGTATTTT
j_call: TRBJ2-3
v_call: TRBV5-5
d_call: -
clone_size: -

cdr3_aa: CASSFGTSGGAFEQFF
cdr3_nt: TGCGCCAGCAGTTTTGGGACTAGCGGGGGAGCTTTTGAGCAGTTCTTC
j_call: TRBJ2-1
v_call: TRBV5-1
d_call: TRBD2
clone_size: few

cdr3_aa: CASSYSLRGPYNEQFF
cdr3_nt: TGTGCCAGCAGTTACTCGTTGCGGGGGCCCTACAATGAGCAGTTCTTC
j_call: TRBJ2-1
v_call: TRBV6-5
d_call: -
clone_size: many

cdr3_aa: CASSLGLKGNEQYF
cdr3_nt: TGTGCCAGCAGCTTAGGTTTGAAGGGTAACGAGCAGTACTTC
j_call: TRBJ2-7
v_call: TRBV7-9
d_call: -
clone_size: few

cdr3_aa: CASTGGGPYLEQFF
cdr3_nt: TGTGCCAGCACCGGGGGGGGGCCTTACCTAGAGCAGTTCTTC
j_call: TRBJ2-1
v_call: TRBV27
d_call: TRBD2
clone_size: few

cdr3_aa: CASSSRLARSYEQYF
cdr3_nt: TGTGCCAGCAGTTCTAGACTAGCGCGCTCCTACGAGCAGTACTTC
j_call: TRBJ2-7
v_call: TRBV27
d_call: TRBD2
clone_size: few

cdr3_aa: CSAWISGNTIYF
cdr3_nt: TGCAGCGCGTGGATCTCTGGAAACACCATATATTTT
j_call: TRBJ1-3
v_call: TRBV29-1
d_call: -
clone_size: few

cdr3_aa: CASSLLVGSSYEQYF
cdr3_nt: TGTGCCAGCAGCTTATTGGTGGGGTCGTCCTACGAGCAGTACTTC
j_call: TRBJ2-7
v_call: TRBV11-3
d_call: -
clone_size: -

cdr3_aa: CASSQAGTGWGLGYTF
cdr3_nt: TGTGCCAGCAGCCAAGCCGGGACAGGGTGGGGACTTGGCTACACCTTC
j_call: TRBJ1-2
v_call: TRBV14
d_call: TRBD1
clone_size: few

cdr3_aa: CSVKLAVSLEPFEQFF
cdr3_nt: TGCAGCGTAAAACTAGCGGTTTCCCTGGAGCCCTTTGAGCAGTTCTTC
j_call: TRBJ2-1
v_call: TRBV29-1
d_call: TRBD2
clone_size: -

cdr3_aa: CAWGQSGNQPQHF
cdr3_nt: TGTGCCTGGGGACAAAGTGGCAATCAGCCCCAGCATTTT
j_call: TRBJ1-5
v_call: TRBV30
d_call: -
clone_size: -

cdr3_aa: CASSRQDLPPTAFF
cdr3_nt: TGTGCCAGCTCGCGGCAGGACCTGCCCCCCACAGCTTTCTTT
j_call: TRBJ1-1
v_call: TRBV7-9
d_call: -
clone_size: -

cdr3_aa: CSAPAPGRNTEAFF
cdr3_nt: TGCAGTGCCCCCGCCCCAGGACGGAACACTGAAGCTTTCTTT
j_call: TRBJ1-1
v_call: TRBV20-1
d_call: -
clone_size: few

cdr3_aa: CASSLGLGREFNEQFF
cdr3_nt: TGCGCCAGCAGCTTGGGTCTAGGTCGCGAGTTCAATGAGCAGTTCTTC
j_call: TRBJ2-1
v_call: TRBV5-1
d_call: -
clone_size: -

cdr3_aa: CASSPRGQGRLQETQYF
cdr3_nt: TGTGCCAGCAGCCCTCGAGGACAGGGTCGATTACAAGAGACCCAGTACTTC
j_call: TRBJ2-5
v_call: TRBV7-9
d_call: TRBD1
clone_size: few

cdr3_aa: CASSYRTPDTQYF
cdr3_nt: TGTGCCAGCAGTTACCGCACCCCTGATACGCAGTATTTT
j_call: TRBJ2-3
v_call: TRBV6-6
d_call: -
clone_size: -

cdr3_aa: CSARDRGQGRQPQHF
cdr3_nt: TGCAGTGCTAGAGATCGGGGACAGGGAAGACAGCCCCAGCATTTT
j_call: TRBJ1-5
v_call: TRBV20-1
d_call: TRBD1
clone_size: few

cdr3_aa: CAITKIQGDYGYTF
cdr3_nt: TGTGCCATCACCAAAATACAGGGAGACTATGGCTACACCTTC
j_call: TRBJ1-2
v_call: TRBV10-3
d_call: -
clone_size: few

cdr3_aa: CASSLGRGRENKETQYF
cdr3_nt: TGTGCCAGCAGCTTAGGCCGGGGACGGGAAAACAAAGAGACCCAGTACTTC
j_call: TRBJ2-5
v_call: TRBV9
d_call: -
clone_size: few

cdr3_aa: CASSYLGIGGGQGGYTF
cdr3_nt: TGTGCCAGCAGTTACCTGGGTATTGGGGGCGGTCAGGGTGGCTACACCTTC
j_call: TRBJ1-2
v_call: TRBV27
d_call: -
clone_size: few

cdr3_aa: CASSQRDTSYEQYF
cdr3_nt: TGTGCCAGCAGCCAAAGGGACACCTCCTACGAGCAGTACTTC
j_call: TRBJ2-7
v_call: TRBV14
d_call: -
clone_size: -

cdr3_aa: CASSQEVRASTEAFF
cdr3_nt: TGTGCCAGCAGCCAAGAAGTCAGGGCTTCCACTGAAGCTTTCTTT
j_call: TRBJ1-1
v_call: TRBV4-2
d_call: -
clone_size: few

cdr3_aa: CASSPAVGGIQETQYF
cdr3_nt: TGTGCCAGCAGCCCAGCGGTCGGGGGCATCCAAGAGACCCAGTACTTC
j_call: TRBJ2-5
v_call: TRBV4-2
d_call: -
clone_size: few

cdr3_aa: CASSLGRGVRDGNEQFF
cdr3_nt: TGTGCCAGCAGTTTAGGGCGGGGTGTGCGGGATGGTAATGAGCAGTTCTTC
j_call: TRBJ2-1
v_call: TRBV27
d_call: -
clone_size: few

cdr3_aa: CASSRLNIQYF
cdr3_nt: TGTGCCAGTAGTAGACTGAACATTCAGTACTTC
j_call: TRBJ2-4
v_call: TRBV19
d_call: -
clone_size: few

cdr3_aa: CATSGGARGKSTGELFF
cdr3_nt: TGTGCCACCAGTGGCGGGGCCAGAGGGAAGAGTACCGGGGAGCTGTTTTTT
j_call: TRBJ2-2
v_call: TRBV24-1
d_call: -
clone_size: few

cdr3_aa: CASNPDAGYGYTF
cdr3_nt: TGTGCCAGCAACCCGGACGCCGGATATGGCTACACCTTC
j_call: TRBJ1-2
v_call: TRBV6-1
d_call: -
clone_size: -

cdr3_aa: CASSLTGTSVYNEQFF
cdr3_nt: TGTGCCAGCAGCTTAACCGGGACTAGCGTATACAATGAGCAGTTCTTC
j_call: TRBJ2-1
v_call: TRBV7-3
d_call: TRBD2
clone_size: -

cdr3_aa: CASSLRSAARNQPQHF
cdr3_nt: TGTGCCAGCAGTTTAAGGTCCGCAGCCCGCAATCAGCCCCAGCATTTT
j_call: TRBJ1-5
v_call: TRBV12-3/TRBV12-4
d_call: -
clone_size: -

cdr3_aa: CATSDLGAGQTTPTQYF
cdr3_nt: TGTGCCACCAGTGATTTGGGGGCCGGACAGACCACCCCGACGCAGTATTTT
j_call: TRBJ2-3
v_call: TRBV24-1
d_call: -
clone_size: few

cdr3_aa: CSVEFGQGVHEQYF
cdr3_nt: TGCAGCGTTGAATTCGGACAGGGGGTCCACGAGCAGTACTTC
j_call: TRBJ2-7
v_call: TRBV29-1
d_call: TRBD1
clone_size: many

cdr3_aa: CSAPGTKQETQYF
cdr3_nt: TGCAGTGCTCCCGGGACCAAACAAGAGACCCAGTACTTC
j_call: TRBJ2-5
v_call: TRBV20-1
d_call: -
clone_size: -

cdr3_aa: CASSLGQGSHEQYF
cdr3_nt: TGTGCCAGCAGTTTAGGCCAGGGGAGCCACGAGCAGTACTTC
j_call: TRBJ2-7
v_call: TRBV28
d_call: -
clone_size: few

cdr3_aa: CSVGDLTYEQYF
cdr3_nt: TGCAGCGTTGGGGACCTTACCTACGAGCAGTACTTC
j_call: TRBJ2-7
v_call: TRBV29-1
d_call: -
clone_size: few

cdr3_aa: CASSRSGQGDEGYTF
cdr3_nt: TGCGCCAGCAGCCGGTCTGGACAGGGGGATGAAGGCTACACCTTC
j_call: TRBJ1-2
v_call: TRBV4-3
d_call: TRBD1
clone_size: few

cdr3_aa: CASSPGTAGELFF
cdr3_nt: TGTGCCAGCAGCCCTGGGACAGCCGGGGAGCTGTTTTTT
j_call: TRBJ2-2
v_call: TRBV12-3/TRBV12-4
d_call: TRBD1
clone_size: many

cdr3_aa: CASSLHAVRAIYGYTF
cdr3_nt: TGTGCCAGCAGCTTACACGCGGTGAGGGCTATATATGGCTACACCTTC
j_call: TRBJ1-2
v_call: TRBV7-2
d_call: -
clone_size: -

cdr3_aa: CAWVSYNEQFF
cdr3_nt: TGTGCCTGGGTGAGCTACAATGAGCAGTTCTTC
j_call: TRBJ2-1
v_call: TRBV30
d_call: -
clone_size: -

cdr3_aa: CASSLEAVRSYNEQFF
cdr3_nt: TGTGCCAGCAGCTTAGAAGCTGTTCGCTCCTACAATGAGCAGTTCTTC
j_call: TRBJ2-1
v_call: TRBV7-8
d_call: -
clone_size: -

cdr3_aa: CASSSMSGGDTGELFF
cdr3_nt: TGTGCCAGCAGTTCCATGAGCGGGGGAGACACCGGGGAGCTGTTTTTT
j_call: TRBJ2-2
v_call: TRBV6-5
d_call: TRBD2
clone_size: -